The 6 T cell receptor beta chains below all came from one sample that was sequenced in a study of control samples from healthy donors and cancer patients. Sequenced by immunoSEQ multiplex PCR; TCRdb stores in-frame clones only, minus some. The sample carries more than 95,000 clones, approximately 83% recorded once. Input material: blood. All receptors come from a woman aged 45 to 65 in good health.

The chain is built from TRBV28 and TRBJ1-1, with D perhaps matching TRBD1 (6 bases). The V end lost 5 bases, the J end lost 8 bases, and 18 bases lay between the germline ends. CDR1 is MDHEN and CDR2 is SYDVKM in the germline V gene. This CDR3 contains 14 residues. CDR3 residues: CASSPFPDSQEAFF. The CDR3 region has the DNA TGTGCCAGCAGTCCATTCCCGGACAGTCAGGAAGCTTTCTTT.

V gene TRBV9 combines with J gene TRBJ1-5; tentative D call: TRBD1 (6 bases). The germline V and J ends were trimmed by 0 bases and 4 bases, with 11 bases remaining between them. This CDR3 is built from 15 residues. Germline loops: CDR1 SGDLS, CDR2 YYNGEE. The CDR3 DNA reads as TGTGCCAGCAGCGTAGCGGGGGCTGTGAATCAGCCCCAGCATTTT. This sequence encodes CASSVAGAVNQPQHF.

The V call is TRBV7-3, the J call TRBJ2-1, with TRBD2 identical over 14 bases. Trimming cost V 6 bases and J 10 bases; bases outside gene matches: 11. CDR1 and CDR2 from the germline V gene are SGHTA and FQGTGA. This CDR3 comprises 16 residues. CDR3 sequence (DNA): TGTGCCAGCAGTCCCACCGGGACTAGCGGGAGTAGGGAGCAGTTCTTC. It yields the protein CASSPTGTSGSREQFF.

CDR3 amino acids: CASRSVTFAGGANSPLHF. Here the CDR3 DNA reads TGTGCCAGCAGGAGCGTTACCTTCGCAGGGGGCGCGAATTCACCCCTCCACTTT. The chain combines TRBV28 with TRBJ1-6, with 8 positions matching TRBD1. After removal of 6 bases from V and 7 bases from J, the junction contained 17 bases not matched to a gene. The CDR3 consists of 18 residues. Germline CDR1 is MDHEN and CDR2 is SYDVKM. The whole variable domain, remainder taken from reference TRBV28 and TRBJ1-6, is DVKVTQSSRYLVKRTGEKVFLECVQDMDHENMFWYRQDPGLGLRLIYFSYDVKMKEKGDIPEGYSVSREKKERFSLILESASTNQTSMYLCASRSVTFAGGANSPLHFGNGTRLTVT.

V gene TRBV2 combines with J gene TRBJ2-1; 9 nucleotides line up with TRBD2. CDR3 length: 13 amino acids. Germline V lookup: CDR1 SNHLY, CDR2 FYNNEI. V trimming: 7 bases; J trimming: 7 bases; junction bases outside the gene matches: 5. The CDR3 reads CASKVSGGNEQFF. The DNA for the CDR3 is TGTGCCAGCAAGGTTAGCGGGGGTAATGAGCAGTTCTTC.

V usage is TRBV29-1 and J usage is TRBJ1-1; D is unclear. CDR1 SQVTM and CDR2 ANQGSEA come from the germline V gene. The CDR3 spans 13 residues. The V end was cut by 5 bases, the J end by 0 bases, with 10 bases between. The chain's CDR3 is CSVCEQLNTEAFF. For the CDR3, the DNA is TGCAGCGTTTGCGAACAGTTGAACACTGAAGCTTTCTTT.